These 7 T cell receptor beta chains originate from one sample sequenced in a study of T-cell reconstitution after alpha-beta-depleted transplantation in children. Unique molecular identifiers were incorporated into the prepared TCRbeta library. TCRdb itself ran the PCR reads through MiXCR, one entry per CDR3 protein. The repertoire consists of tens of thousands of distinct CDR3 sequences, with over 4.5% occurring once and the leading ten covering approximately 19%. The material was PBMCs, mostly from graft donor cells, obtained 180 days after TCRalphabeta/CD19-depleted stem cell transplant. These receptors originate from a boy in the first two years of life who had a stem cell transplant for acute myeloid leukemia, so the T cells may come from the graft donor.

This clonotype has at least ten counts. The chain links TRBV12-3 or TRBV12-4 to TRBJ1-2, with 11 nucleotides matching TRBD1. The V gene end was trimmed by 5 bases and the J gene end by 2 bases; junction bases not matched to a gene: 10. CDR3 length: 17 amino acids. CDR3 sequence reads: CASSPPGQGVLNYGYTF. The CDR3 DNA sequence: TGTGCCAGCAGTCCGCCGGGACAGGGGGTGCTAAACTATGGCTACACCTTC.

In this sample, this clonotype turned up many times. The rearrangement links TRBV18 to TRBJ2-3, with 9 bases identical to TRBD1. Unmatched junction bases numbered 4, after V lost 3 bases and J lost 3 bases. The V gene's germline CDR1 is KGHSH and CDR2 LQKENI. This CDR3 comprises 15 residues. The CDR3 spells CASSPRDRETDTQYF. The CDR3 nucleotides are TGTGCCAGCTCACCCCGGGACAGGGAAACAGATACGCAGTATTTT.

In this sample, this clonotype turned up many times. The rearrangement joins TRBV12-3 or TRBV12-4 to TRBJ2-3; D is unresolved. Trimming left V 0 bases short and J 3 bases short, with 10 bases between. The CDR3 is made up of 15 amino acids. The CDR3, as DNA: TGTGCCAGCAGTTTAGCTCGGGCGAGTACAGATACGCAGTATTTT. It specifies CASSLARASTDTQYF.

This clonotype was detected many times. V and J are TRBV20-1 and TRBJ2-3; 8 bases line up with TRBD1. Germline V gene data show CDR1 as DFQATT and CDR2 as SNEGSKA (reference sequence). The CDR3 runs to 15 residues. The junction had 7 bases not matched to a gene; V was cut back by 3 bases and J by 2 bases. Here the CDR3 reads CSASSPGGFTDTQYF. CDR3 coding DNA: TGCAGTGCTAGCAGCCCAGGGGGCTTCACAGATACGCAGTATTTT.

This clonotype has a count of ten or more. The genes are TRBV4-1 and TRBJ2-1; 8 bases align to TRBD1. The V segment lost 4 bases and the J segment 4 bases; nucleotides outside the gene matches: 12. Germline loops: CDR1 MGHRA, CDR2 YSYEKL. There are 17 residues in the CDR3. The CDR3, as DNA: TGCGCCAGCAGCCCCTCCGCAGGGGGCCTTACATACAATGAGCAGTTCTTC. Amino acid sequence: CASSPSAGGLTYNEQFF.

The sample holds many counts of this clonotype. The chain employs TRBV10-3 and TRBJ2-2; the D gene is possibly TRBD2 (5 bases). Germline V gene sequence: CDR1 ENHRY, CDR2 SYGVKD. V lost 0 bases, J lost 4 bases, and 9 bases lay in between. The CDR3 runs to 15 residues. This chain's CDR3 is CAISESQRSTGELFF. In nucleotides, the CDR3 is TGTGCCATCAGTGAGTCACAGCGGTCCACCGGGGAGCTGTTTTTT.

This clonotype has ten or more counts. This sequence joins TRBV7-2 and TRBJ2-7, with 8 bases fitting TRBD2. J lost 5 bases, V lost 5 bases, and 17 bases had no gene match. The CDR3 is 17 residues long. The germline V gene encodes CDR1 SGHTA and CDR2 FQGNSA. DNA for the CDR3: TGTGCCAGCAGCCGCCCCCCGGGACTAGTGGGGGTCGACGAGCAGTACTTC. Protein: CASSRPPGLVGVDEQYF.